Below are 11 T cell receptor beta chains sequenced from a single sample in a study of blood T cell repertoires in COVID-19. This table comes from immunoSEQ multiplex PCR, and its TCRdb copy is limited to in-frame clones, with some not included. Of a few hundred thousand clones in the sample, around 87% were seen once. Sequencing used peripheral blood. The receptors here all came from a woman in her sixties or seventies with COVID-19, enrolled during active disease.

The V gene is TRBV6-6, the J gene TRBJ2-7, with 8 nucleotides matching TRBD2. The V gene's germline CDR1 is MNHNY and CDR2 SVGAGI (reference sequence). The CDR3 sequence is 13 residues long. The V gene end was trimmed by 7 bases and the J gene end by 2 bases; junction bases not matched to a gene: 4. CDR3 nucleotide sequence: TGTGCCAGCAAGCCGGGACTAGCCTACGAGCAGTACTTC. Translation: CASKPGLAYEQYF.

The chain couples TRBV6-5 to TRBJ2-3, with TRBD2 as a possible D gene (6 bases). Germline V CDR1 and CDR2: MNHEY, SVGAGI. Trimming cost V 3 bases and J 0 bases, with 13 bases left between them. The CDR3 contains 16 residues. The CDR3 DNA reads TGTGCCAGCAGTTATCGGGACTTGCGTAGCACAGATACGCAGTATTTT. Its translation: CASSYRDLRSTDTQYF.

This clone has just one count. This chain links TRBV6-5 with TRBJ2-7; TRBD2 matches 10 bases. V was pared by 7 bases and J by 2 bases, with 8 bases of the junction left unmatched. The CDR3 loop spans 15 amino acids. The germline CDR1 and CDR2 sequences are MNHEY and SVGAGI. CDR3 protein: CASTASGRPPYEQYF. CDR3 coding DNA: TGTGCCAGCACCGCTAGCGGGAGACCCCCCTACGAGCAGTACTTC.

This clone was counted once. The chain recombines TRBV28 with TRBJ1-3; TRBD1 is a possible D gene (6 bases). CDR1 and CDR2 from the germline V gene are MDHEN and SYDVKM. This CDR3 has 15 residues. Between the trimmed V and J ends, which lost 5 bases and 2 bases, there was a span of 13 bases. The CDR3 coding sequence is TGTGCCAGCAGTCAGACAGGCCCTCCTGGAAACACCATATATTTT. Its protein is CASSQTGPPGNTIYF.

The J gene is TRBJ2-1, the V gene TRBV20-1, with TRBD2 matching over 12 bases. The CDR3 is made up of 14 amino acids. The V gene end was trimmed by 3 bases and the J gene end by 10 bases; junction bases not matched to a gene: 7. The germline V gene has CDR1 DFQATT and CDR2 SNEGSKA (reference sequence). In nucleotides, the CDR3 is TGCAGTGCTAGTGGTCTAGCGGGAGGGGGCGAGCAGTTCTTC. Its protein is CSASGLAGGGEQFF.

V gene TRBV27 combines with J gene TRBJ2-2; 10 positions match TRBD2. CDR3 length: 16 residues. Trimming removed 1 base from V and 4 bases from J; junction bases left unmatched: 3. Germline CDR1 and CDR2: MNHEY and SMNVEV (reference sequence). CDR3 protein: CASSLLSGRGTGELFF. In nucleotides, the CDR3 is TGTGCCAGCAGTTTATTGAGCGGGAGGGGCACCGGGGAGCTGTTTTTT.

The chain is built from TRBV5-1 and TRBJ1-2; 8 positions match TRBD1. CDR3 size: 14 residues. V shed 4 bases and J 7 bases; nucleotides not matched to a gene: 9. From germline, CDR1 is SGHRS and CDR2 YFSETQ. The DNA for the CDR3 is TGCGCCAGCAGCCCGGCGGGACAGGAGGGTGGCTACACCTTC. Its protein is CASSPAGQEGGYTF.

CDR3 nucleotide sequence: TGCGCCAGCAGGCAGCGAGAGACCCAGTACTTC. Residues: CASRQRETQYF. V is TRBV5-1 and J is TRBJ2-5; D ambiguous. This CDR3 is 11 amino acids long. V lost 5 bases, J lost 4 bases, and 6 bases lay in between. The V gene's germline CDR1 is SGHRS and CDR2 YFSETQ.

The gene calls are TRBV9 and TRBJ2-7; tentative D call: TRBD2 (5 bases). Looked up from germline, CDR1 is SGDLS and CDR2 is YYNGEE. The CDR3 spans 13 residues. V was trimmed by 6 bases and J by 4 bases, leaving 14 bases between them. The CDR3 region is CASNSGEKYEQYF. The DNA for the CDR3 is TGTGCCAGCAACAGTGGGGAGAAATACGAGCAGTACTTC.

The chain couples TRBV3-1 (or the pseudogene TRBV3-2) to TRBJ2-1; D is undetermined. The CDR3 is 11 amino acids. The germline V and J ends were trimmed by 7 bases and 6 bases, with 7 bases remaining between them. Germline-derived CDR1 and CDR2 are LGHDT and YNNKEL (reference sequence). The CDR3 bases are TGTGCCAGCACCCCGGGCAATGAGCAGTTCTTC. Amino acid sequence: CASTPGNEQFF.

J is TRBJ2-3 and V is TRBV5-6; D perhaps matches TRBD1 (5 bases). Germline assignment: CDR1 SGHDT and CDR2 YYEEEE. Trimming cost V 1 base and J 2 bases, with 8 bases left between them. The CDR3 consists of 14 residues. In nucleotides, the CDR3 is TGTGCCAGCAGCTTGAAGGGGCTCACAGATACGCAGTATTTT. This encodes CASSLKGLTDTQYF.